Below are 2 T cell receptor beta chains sequenced from a single sample in a study of OX40 agonist ivuxolimab in advanced cancers. Sequenced by immunoSEQ multiplex PCR; TCRdb stores in-frame clones only, minus some. The sample contains about 36,000 clones, 74% of which appear only once. Material: CD4+ or CD8+ T cells sorted from blood, obtained in a trial of the OX40 agonist ivuxolimab. These receptors were obtained from an adult with an advanced solid tumor such as melanoma, head and neck, liver or kidney cancer.

The CDR3 DNA sequence: TGCGCCAGCAGCTTGGAGCCAGGGGTTATAGAAGCTTTCTTT. Translated, it gives CASSLEPGVIEAFF. J is TRBJ1-1 and V is TRBV5-1; maybe TRBD1 (6 bases). This CDR3 has 14 residues. The V and J ends lost 0 bases and 8 bases respectively, with 14 bases between them. Germline CDR1 SGHRS, CDR2 YFSETQ.

The rearrangement uses TRBV30 and TRBJ2-7; the D is unclear. CDR1 is GTSNPN, CDR2 SVGIG, per germline (reference sequence). CDR3 length equals 14 residues. V lost 3 bases and J 5 bases, leaving 17 bases between the germline ends. CDR3 sequence (DNA): TGTGCCTGGAGCGACAAGTGGCAGGCTCACGAGCAGTACTTC. Translating it yields CAWSDKWQAHEQYF. Looking up the rest from reference TRBV30 and TRBJ2-7 gives the full variable domain: SQTIHQWPATLVQPVGSPLSLECTVEGTSNPNLYWYRQAAGRGLQLLFYSVGIGQISSEVPQNLSASRPQDRQFILSSKKLLLSDSGFYLCAWSDKWQAHEQYFGPGTRLTVT.